The clone carrying this T cell receptor beta chain was counted only a few times. These data originate in a study of T-cell reconstitution after alpha-beta-depleted transplantation in children. The library targeted TCRbeta and was prepared with unique molecular identifiers. TCRdb redid the calling of the PCR reads with MiXCR, one entry per CDR3 protein. The sample yields approximately 350,000 distinct CDR3 sequences, roughly 14% seen once. The ends were cut back, 5 bases at V and 8 bases at J, with 21 bases in the middle. CDR1 SGHAT and CDR2 FQDESV come from the germline V gene (reference sequence). This CDR3 is 15 amino acids long.

This material consisted of PBMCs, taken from the stem cell graft. The receptor was derived from a human donor who donated a stem cell graft to a child with Fanconi anemia. The V call is TRBV11-1, the J call TRBJ1-1; D possibly corresponds to TRBD1 (5 bases). The CDR3 protein is CASSPRPAGGGEAFF. Here the CDR3 DNA reads TGTGCCAGCAGCCCTCGCCCGGCCGGGGGGGGAGAAGCTTTCTTT.